Each of the 28 T cell receptor beta chains below was sequenced from the same sample in a study of blood T cell repertoires in COVID-19. TCRdb's table, derived via immunoSEQ multiplex PCR, lists solely in-frame clones and lacks some. The repertoire consists of more than 150,000 clones, with roughly 80% occurring once and the leading ten covering around 11%. Sequencing used PBMCs or T cells enriched from blood (not recorded which). The origin of the receptors is a man aged 35 to 55 who had recovered from COVID-19.

The rearrangement links TRBV4-3 to TRBJ1-3; D gene ambiguous. Germline V gives CDR1 LGHNA, CDR2 YSLEER. The length of the CDR3 is 13 residues. V lost 3 bases and J lost 8, with 11 bases in between. CDR3 loop: CASSHTSGDTIYF. Here the CDR3 DNA reads TGCGCCAGCAGCCATACCTCAGGCGACACCATATATTTT.

The CDR3 is CASSPRTGSSYEQYF. The CDR3 DNA sequence: TGTGCCAGTAGTCCAAGGACAGGGTCGTCCTACGAGCAGTACTTC. The chain uses TRBV19 and TRBJ2-7, with 8 bases that match TRBD1. The length of the CDR3 is 15 residues. J lost 1 base, V lost 5 bases, and 7 bases had no gene match. Per the germline V gene, CDR1 is LNHDA and CDR2 is SQIVND (reference sequence).

This clone appeared once. The chain has TRBV7-2 and TRBJ1-5; D may be TRBD1 (6 bases). CDR1 is SGHTA and CDR2 is FQGNSA in the germline V gene. The length of the CDR3 is 17 residues. The V end lost 4 bases, the J end lost 0 bases, and 16 bases lay between the germline ends. CDR3 loop: CASSWIGGRSSNQPQHF. The CDR3, as DNA: TGTGCCAGCAGCTGGATAGGGGGACGGTCTAGCAATCAGCCCCAGCATTTT.

V is TRBV11-1 and J is TRBJ1-2, with D possibly TRBD1 on 5 matching bases. This CDR3 is built from 14 residues. CDR1 is SGHAT, CDR2 FQDESV, per germline (reference sequence). Between the trimmed V and J ends, which lost 3 bases and 3 bases, there was a span of 11 bases. The CDR3 DNA is TGTGCCAGCAGCTTTAACCAGGGTGACTATGGCTACACCTTC. Translated: CASSFNQGDYGYTF.

This chain joins TRBV7-7 and TRBJ1-2, with D unclear. The CDR3 runs 18 residues. Looked up from germline, CDR1 is SSHAT and CDR2 is FNYEAQ (reference sequence). V lost 1 base and J lost 4, with 22 bases in between. The CDR3 sequence: CASSLELRALRGFYGYTF. CDR3 nucleotides: TGTGCCAGCAGCTTAGAATTGCGGGCGCTACGCGGCTTCTATGGCTACACCTTC.

J is TRBJ2-3 and V is TRBV13; possible D gene TRBD1, 5 bases. The germline gives CDR1 PRHDT, CDR2 FYEKMQ (reference sequence). V was clipped by 1 base and J by 2 bases, with 13 bases between them. The CDR3 totals 16 residues. CDR3 nucleotides: TGTGCCAGCAGCTTAGAGGGGTCTGCCGACACAGATACGCAGTATTTT. It translates to CASSLEGSADTDTQYF.

V and J are TRBV9 and TRBJ2-2, with D possibly matching TRBD1 (6 bases). Germline V gene sequence: CDR1 SGDLS, CDR2 YYNGEE. Trimming took 4 bases from V and 4 from J, leaving 11 bases between them. The CDR3 is 14 residues long. This CDR3 reads CASSPQGSTGELFF. The CDR3 nucleotides are TGTGCCAGCAGCCCCCAGGGGTCCACCGGGGAGCTGTTTTTT. The whole variable domain, remainder taken from reference TRBV9 and TRBJ2-2, is DSGVTQTPKHLITATGQRVTLRCSPRSGDLSVYWYQQSLDQGLQFLIQYYNGEERAKGNILERFSAQQFPDLHSELNLSSLELGDSALYFCASSPQGSTGELFFGEGSRLTVL.

The chain carries TRBV19 and TRBJ1-2; D might be TRBD1 (6 bases). Germline loops: CDR1 LNHDA, CDR2 SQIVND (reference sequence). The CDR3 spans 16 residues. V was clipped by 3 bases and J by 4 bases, with 18 bases between them. CDR3 in amino acids: CASSITNPTGSYGYTF. The CDR3 DNA is TGTGCCAGTAGTATCACCAACCCGACAGGTTCCTATGGCTACACCTTC.

The rearrangement links TRBV7-9 to TRBJ2-1, with D possibly TRBD2 on 6 matching bases. CDR1 is SEHNR, CDR2 FQNEAQ, per germline (reference sequence). Trimming removed 5 bases from V and 8 bases from J, with 19 bases in between. The CDR3 runs 15 residues. CDR3 nucleotide sequence: TGTGCCAGCAGCGGCGACCGGGGGTATGGCGATGAGCAGTTCTTC. Its protein is CASSGDRGYGDEQFF.

The J gene is TRBJ2-2, the V gene TRBV5-8; 8 bases map to TRBD2. Germline V gives CDR1 SGHTS, CDR2 YDEGEE. Trimming at V came to 0 bases and at J to 5 bases, leaving 3 bases not matched to a gene. The CDR3 loop spans 15 amino acids. CDR3 amino acids: CASSLASGRTGELFF. The CDR3 coding sequence is TGTGCCAGCAGCTTGGCCAGCGGGAGAACCGGGGAGCTGTTTTTT.

V is TRBV27 and J is TRBJ2-3; TRBD2 matches at 13 bases. This CDR3 has 15 amino acids. V trimming: 5 bases; J trimming: 7 bases; junction bases outside the gene matches: 6. Germline assignment: CDR1 MNHEY and CDR2 SMNVEV (reference sequence). The CDR3 sequence: CASSATGTSGNTQYF. The CDR3 region has the DNA TGTGCCAGCAGTGCAACCGGGACTAGCGGGAATACGCAGTATTTT.

The chain carries TRBV7-9 and TRBJ2-1, with TRBD2 identical over 11 bases. The trim removed 5 bases at V and 10 bases at J, leaving 10 bases unmatched. This CDR3 is built from 15 residues. Germline V gene data show CDR1 as SEHNR and CDR2 as FQNEAQ (reference sequence). CDR3 protein: CASSAPGTSGTEQFF. The CDR3 DNA sequence: TGTGCCAGCAGCGCTCCCGGGACTAGCGGAACCGAGCAGTTCTTC.

V usage is TRBV28 and J usage is TRBJ1-3; 8 bases fit TRBD1. V shed 6 bases, J shed 0 bases, and the junction held 7 bases outside the gene matches. This CDR3 comprises 16 residues. Germline V CDR1 and CDR2: MDHEN, SYDVKM. CDR3 DNA: TGTGCCAGCAGCGGGACAGGAGATAGCTCTGGAAACACCATATATTTT. It specifies CASSGTGDSSGNTIYF.

This sequence joins TRBV5-4 and TRBJ1-2; D not resolved. The CDR3 is 17 amino acids. With 0 bases removed from V and 0 bases from J, the gap between germline ends came to 15 bases. Germline CDR1 and CDR2: SGHNT and YYREEE (reference sequence). In nucleotides, the CDR3 is TGTGCCAGCAGCTTGGCCTCATTCTTGAGTTCTAACTATGGCTACACCTTC. Its protein is CASSLASFLSSNYGYTF. The full variable domain, its missing parts supplied by reference TRBV5-4 and TRBJ1-2, is ETGVTQSPTHLIKTRGQQVTLRCSSQSGHNTVSWYQQALGQGPQFIFQYYREEENGRGNFPPRFSGLQFPNYSSELNVNALELDDSALYLCASSLASFLSSNYGYTFGSGTRLTVV.

The chain has TRBV6-2 or TRBV6-3 and TRBJ2-5; no reliable D call. V was pared by 3 bases and J by 0 bases, with 11 bases between. CDR1 MNHEY and CDR2 SVGEGT come from the germline V gene. The CDR3 sequence is 15 residues long. The chain's CDR3 is CASSYGVEDQETQYF. For the CDR3, the DNA is TGTGCCAGCAGTTATGGAGTGGAAGACCAAGAGACCCAGTACTTC.

V gene TRBV7-9 combines with J gene TRBJ2-5; D not resolved. V lost 5 bases to trimming and J lost 3 bases, with 4 bases between them. The CDR3 covers 11 residues. CDR1 is SEHNR and CDR2 is FQNEAQ in the germline V gene (reference sequence). CDR3 sequence reads: CASSIKETQYF. DNA for the CDR3: TGTGCCAGCAGCATAAAAGAGACCCAGTACTTC.

Regarding this clone: The junction shows a germline mismatch at one end, possibly a read error. The chain recombines TRBV18 with TRBJ2-3; 11 nucleotides match TRBD2. This CDR3 comprises 16 residues. Germline V gene lookup returns CDR1 KGHSH and CDR2 LQKENI. The chain's CDR3 is CASSPLMTSGTPAYNF. The CDR3 nucleotides read TGTGCCAGCTCACCATTAATGACTAGCGGGACCCCTGCTTATAATTTT.

The chain recombines TRBV15 with TRBJ2-3; maybe TRBD1 (5 bases). Germline CDR1 LNHNV, CDR2 YYDKDF (reference sequence). V was cut by 3 bases and J by 5 bases, with 12 bases left in between. The CDR3 consists of 14 residues. CDR3 loop: CATSRANRGDTQYF. The CDR3 DNA reads as TGTGCCACCAGCAGGGCCAATAGGGGAGATACGCAGTATTTT.

The chain is built from TRBV5-4 and TRBJ2-3; TRBD2 is a possible D gene (5 bases). The V gene's germline CDR1 is SGHNT and CDR2 YYREEE (reference sequence). Trimming pared 3 bases from V and 4 bases from J, leaving 12 bases between. The CDR3 spans 14 residues. The CDR3 bases are TGTGCCAGCAGCTCGGGAAAACGATCAGATACGCAGTATTTT. It translates to CASSSGKRSDTQYF.

This chain links TRBV19 with TRBJ1-6, with 11 bases aligning to TRBD1. Germline V gene lookup returns CDR1 LNHDA and CDR2 SQIVND (reference sequence). The junction had 2 bases not matched to a gene; V was cut back by 4 bases and J by 9 bases. The CDR3 runs 14 residues. The CDR3 region is CASSTGTGGSPLHF. The CDR3 DNA follows: TGTGCCAGTAGTACGGGGACAGGGGGTTCACCCCTCCACTTT.

The chain uses TRBV1 and TRBJ2-7; the table's D call TRBD2 went unverified against the DNA. TRBV1 is annotated as a pseudogene. The CDR3 extends over 16 amino acids. The CDR3 nucleotides read TGCACCAGCAGCCGGGAGGGAGCGGGGGGGACGTACGAGCAGTACTTC. Translating gives CTSSREGAGGTYEQYF.

The V call is TRBV28, the J call TRBJ1-1; the D gene is possibly TRBD1 (5 bases). Germline CDR1 reads MDHEN; CDR2 reads SYDVKM. There are 18 residues in the CDR3. V was clipped by 6 bases and J by 5 bases, with 28 bases between them. CDR3 sequence reads: CASRSPLRDRHRGTEAFF. The CDR3 DNA reads TGTGCCAGCAGAAGTCCCCTCCGGGACCGACACCGGGGGACTGAAGCTTTCTTT.

This clone was observed a single time. The gene calls are TRBV10-3 and TRBJ1-5; 10 nucleotides match TRBD1. Germline V gene sequence: CDR1 ENHRY, CDR2 SYGVKD. The CDR3 covers 19 residues. The V segment lost 0 bases and the J segment 6 bases; nucleotides outside the gene matches: 14. CDR3 amino acids: CAISESMFPGTGAGQPQHF. CDR3 coding DNA: TGTGCCATCAGTGAGTCGATGTTCCCCGGGACAGGGGCCGGTCAGCCCCAGCATTTT.

This rearrangement joins TRBV3-1 (or the pseudogene TRBV3-2) to TRBJ2-1; 8 bases agree with TRBD2. V was pared by 6 bases and J by 0 bases, with 4 bases of the junction left unmatched. Germline assignment: CDR1 LGHDT and CDR2 YNNKEL (reference sequence). CDR3 length: 15 amino acids. Here the CDR3 DNA reads TGTGCCAGCAGGGAAAGCGGGAGCTCCTACAATGAGCAGTTCTTC. It specifies CASRESGSSYNEQFF.

The chain uses TRBV9 and TRBJ2-3; 8 bases line up with TRBD2. Trimming cost V 0 bases and J 3 bases; bases outside gene matches: 3. Germline CDR1 SGDLS, CDR2 YYNGEE. This CDR3 spans 15 amino acids. The CDR3 DNA is TGTGCCAGCAGCGTAGGCAGCGGGAGTACAGATACGCAGTATTTT. Translation: CASSVGSGSTDTQYF.

The V and J genes are TRBV28 and TRBJ2-1; 11 positions agree with TRBD2. V shed 6 bases and J 3 bases; nucleotides not matched to a gene: 4. Germline V gene lookup returns CDR1 MDHEN and CDR2 SYDVKM. CDR3 length equals 15 residues. CDR3 DNA sequence: TGTGCCAGCAGGGTCGGGACTAGCGGCTACAATGAGCAGTTCTTC. This gives the protein CASRVGTSGYNEQFF.

The CDR3 sequence: CASRPDRGSYGYTF. The CDR3 bases are TGTGCCAGCAGACCCGACAGGGGGTCTTATGGCTACACCTTC. V gene TRBV6-5 combines with J gene TRBJ1-2; 9 bases are shared with TRBD1. This CDR3 contains 14 residues. Germline V gene lookup returns CDR1 MNHEY and CDR2 SVGAGI. V gave up 6 bases and J gave up 5 bases; unmatched junction bases: 7.

Points on this clone: Other DNA sequences in the same sample also yield this CDR3. The V gene is TRBV7-9, the J gene TRBJ1-1, with D hard to call. Trimming pared 1 base from V and 1 base from J, leaving 4 bases between. This CDR3 has 13 residues. The V gene's germline CDR1 is SEHNR and CDR2 FQNEAQ (reference sequence). In DNA, the CDR3 is TGTGCCAGCAGCTTAGGGGCGAACACTGAAGCTTTCTTT. Protein sequence: CASSLGANTEAFF.